This TCR beta chain appears in the sequencing data of a study of regulatory T cells in long-lasting Graves disease. Assembly of TCR beta libraries relied on iRepertoire HTBI primers together with Arm-PCR of CDR3 regions. Authors' data handling: Identified segments across samples numbered 55 to 70 TRBV and over 13 TRBJ. TCRdb re-derived calls from the multiplex PCR reads in MiXCR, one entry per CDR3 protein. These V and J calls are TCRdb output, not the study's own analysis. The repertoire holds more than 450,000 distinct CDR3 sequences, with around 12% as singletons. The CDR3 has 16 residues. Trimming took 4 bases from V and 6 from J, leaving 19 bases between them. The germline CDR1 and CDR2 sequences are PRHDT and FYEKMQ (reference sequence). Time point meaning: newly diagnosed GD, antithyroid drugs for less than 3 months. Making the TCR library involved RNA that had been extracted from PBMCs. This clonotype was detected many times.

This sample was also put to use in a study of T cells in Graves' hyperthyroidism and ophthalmopathy. As that report states: Graves' hyperthyroidism showing no ophthalmopathy progression within 18 months was considered stable. Subjects aged 18 to 65 presented with newly diagnosed hyperthyroidism of less than 2 months' duration.

Sequenced material: peripheral blood mononuclear cells (PBMCs), taken at new diagnosis, from a patient treated with antithyroid drugs. V is TRBV13 and J is TRBJ2-1; no reliable D call. This sequence originates from a woman in her 30s with Graves disease. Here the CDR3 reads CASSSLPLRATNEQFF. CDR3 sequence (DNA): TGTGCCAGCAGCTCCCTCCCCTTAAGAGCGACCAATGAGCAGTTCTTC.